Each of the 22 T cell receptor beta chains below was sequenced from the same sample in a study of blood T cell repertoires in COVID-19. Assay: immunoSEQ multiplex PCR; the TCRdb copy retains only in-frame clones and omits some. The profile shows approximately 200,000 clones, around 82% of them singletons. The source material was peripheral blood. The receptor source for this set is a woman between 55 and 75 years old with acute or convalescent COVID-19.

This chain joins TRBV2 and TRBJ1-2; D is perhaps TRBD1 (5 bases). The germline CDR1 and CDR2 sequences are SNHLY and FYNNEI. This CDR3 has 12 amino acids. V was cut by 0 bases and J by 8 bases, with 7 bases left in between. The CDR3 DNA reads as TGTGCCAGCAGTGAAGCGGGGGGAGGCTACACCTTC. Amino acid sequence: CASSEAGGGYTF.

The V and J genes are TRBV5-1 and TRBJ1-4; 11 bases line up with TRBD1. Per the germline V gene, CDR1 is SGHRS and CDR2 is YFSETQ. The CDR3 has 15 amino acids. Losses at the gene ends were 4 bases for V and 7 bases for J; bases not matched to a gene: 6. This chain's CDR3 is CASSKGQGVREKLFF. The CDR3 DNA sequence: TGCGCCAGCAGCAAGGGACAGGGGGTTCGTGAAAAACTGTTTTTT.

The chain joins TRBV28 to TRBJ1-2; D might be TRBD1 (6 bases). V lost 1 base and J 7 bases, leaving 13 bases between the germline ends. The CDR3 extends over 14 amino acids. Germline values: CDR1 MDHEN, CDR2 SYDVKM. CDR3 protein: CASSLLQGWSGYTF. In DNA form, the CDR3 reads TGTGCCAGCAGTTTATTACAGGGTTGGTCTGGCTACACCTTC.

The rearrangement links TRBV7-9 to TRBJ2-1, with 11 bases aligning to TRBD2. Trimming removed 5 bases from V and 4 bases from J; junction bases left unmatched: 16. The CDR3 runs 19 residues. Germline values: CDR1 SEHNR, CDR2 FQNEAQ (reference sequence). CDR3 loop: CASSLHLAGGTSRYNEQFF. Written as DNA, the CDR3 is TGTGCCAGCAGCCTTCACCTAGCGGGGGGAACGTCAAGATACAATGAGCAGTTCTTC.

This chain joins TRBV10-3 and TRBJ2-1, with 9 bases identical to TRBD2. CDR1 ENHRY and CDR2 SYGVKD come from the germline V gene. V lost 7 bases to trimming and J lost 0 bases; unmatched junction nucleotides: 4. The CDR3 is 15 residues long. CDR3 protein: CAIKGSGGSYNEQFF. For the CDR3, the DNA is TGTGCCATCAAGGGTAGCGGGGGCTCCTACAATGAGCAGTTCTTC.

This clone was picked up a small number of times. The chain employs TRBV5-4 and TRBJ2-3, with 11 bases aligning to TRBD2. V shed 7 bases and J 6 bases; nucleotides not matched to a gene: 16. The CDR3 length is 17 residues. Germline V gene sequence: CDR1 SGHNT, CDR2 YYREEE (reference sequence). CDR3 protein: CASASPDSGGAMDTQYF. CDR3 DNA sequence: TGTGCCAGCGCCAGCCCCGATAGCGGGGGGGCCATGGATACGCAGTATTTT.

This chain uses TRBV7-2 with TRBJ2-7, with a possible D match to TRBD2 (5 bases). The V end lost 0 bases, the J end lost 4 bases, and 13 bases lay between the germline ends. Germline CDR1 is SGHTA and CDR2 is FQGNSA. This CDR3 comprises 15 residues. The chain's CDR3 is CASSLASDSQYEQYF. In DNA form, the CDR3 reads TGTGCCAGCAGCTTAGCGTCGGACTCACAGTACGAGCAGTACTTC.

This clone was detected a few times. V usage is TRBV25-1 and J usage is TRBJ1-1; 9 bases map to TRBD1. CDR1 and CDR2 (germline): MGHDK, SYGVNS. Trimming at V came to 6 bases and at J to 6 bases, leaving 11 bases not matched to a gene. The CDR3 is 15 residues long. In DNA, the CDR3 is TGTGCCAGCAGCGGGACAGGGAAGTCATATTCTGAAGCTTTCTTT. Translated, it gives CASSGTGKSYSEAFF. The variable domain in full, completed from reference TRBV25-1 and TRBJ1-1, reads EADIYQTPRYLVIGTGKKITLECSQTMGHDKMYWYQQDPGMELHLIHYSYGVNSTEKGDLSSESTVSRIRTEHFPLTLESARPSHTSQYLCASSGTGKSYSEAFFGQGTRLTVV.

In this sample, this clone turned up many times. This chain joins TRBV5-1 and TRBJ1-1; 10 nucleotides line up with TRBD1. This CDR3 is built from 13 residues. The germline V gene has CDR1 SGHRS and CDR2 YFSETQ. V gave up 4 bases and J gave up 7 bases; unmatched junction bases: 4. CDR3 DNA sequence: TGCGCCAGCAGCACAGGGACAGGGGTTGAAGCTTTCTTT. Amino acid sequence: CASSTGTGVEAFF.

The chain links TRBV3-1 (or the pseudogene TRBV3-2) to TRBJ1-6; 7 nucleotides align to TRBD1. V lost 1 base to trimming and J lost 10 bases; unmatched junction nucleotides: 7. This CDR3 comprises 15 residues. Germline CDR1 is LGHDT and CDR2 is YNNKEL (reference sequence). This CDR3 reads CASSQGTGAESPLHF. CDR3 nucleotides: TGTGCCAGCAGCCAAGGAACAGGGGCTGAATCACCCCTCCACTTT.

The chain uses TRBV5-6 and TRBJ2-7; TRBD1 aligns across 8 bases. The CDR3 is 16 amino acids. The ends lost 3 bases at V and 2 bases at J; junction bases unmatched: 10. The germline V gene encodes CDR1 SGHDT and CDR2 YYEEEE. CDR3 bases: TGTGCCAGCAGCTCCCTCCGGGACAGGATTCCCTACGAGCAGTACTTC. This translates into CASSSLRDRIPYEQYF.

This clone was found a few times. The chain is built from TRBV7-9 and TRBJ1-2, with D possibly being TRBD1 (5 bases). V was shortened by 4 bases and J by 4 bases, with 10 bases between the two germline ends. The length of the CDR3 is 13 residues. Germline V gene data show CDR1 as SEHNR and CDR2 as FQNEAQ (reference sequence). The CDR3 bases are TGTGCCAGCAGCTCTGGGGCCATCTATGGCTACACCTTC. This codes for CASSSGAIYGYTF.

The J gene is TRBJ1-2, the V gene TRBV5-4; D might be TRBD1 (5 bases). This CDR3 has 14 amino acids. V lost 2 bases, J lost 2 bases, and 10 bases lay in between. Germline loops: CDR1 SGHNT, CDR2 YYREEE (reference sequence). Here the CDR3 reads CASSFADSNYGYTF. The CDR3 bases are TGTGCCAGCAGCTTTGCAGACAGCAACTATGGCTACACCTTC.

The chain has TRBV7-2 and TRBJ1-6; no clear D. Germline-derived CDR1 and CDR2 are SGHTA and FQGNSA. This CDR3 spans 16 amino acids. Trimming removed 5 bases at V and 7 bases at J, with 18 bases between. In nucleotides, the CDR3 is TGTGCCAGCAGCCCGACCTTCTTGGGCCTCAATTCACCCCTCCACTTT. Translated, it gives CASSPTFLGLNSPLHF.

J is TRBJ2-3 and V is TRBV4-2; possible D gene TRBD2, 5 bases. CDR3 length: 12 amino acids. CDR1 and CDR2 (germline): LGHNA, YNFKEQ. V shed 7 bases and J shed 6 bases, with 11 bases lying between them. CDR3: CASNESGDTQYF. CDR3 sequence (DNA): TGTGCCAGCAATGAGTCGGGGGATACGCAGTATTTT.

This sequence joins TRBV30 and TRBJ1-2, with a tentative D call TRBD1 (5 bases). The V end was cut by 0 bases, the J end by 6 bases, with 14 bases between. This CDR3 spans 14 amino acids. Germline-derived CDR1 and CDR2 are GTSNPN and SVGIG (reference sequence). Written as DNA, the CDR3 is TGTGCCTGGAGTGTACAGGCAGGGCGTAATGGCTACACCTTC. It yields the protein CAWSVQAGRNGYTF.

Ten or more counts support this clone. J is TRBJ1-4 and V is TRBV7-9, with 7 bases lining up with TRBD1. Germline V CDR1 and CDR2: SEHNR, FQNEAQ (reference sequence). V dropped 2 bases and J dropped 5; count of bases not matched to a gene: 5. The CDR3 extends over 15 amino acids. Written as DNA, the CDR3 is TGTGCCAGCAGCTTAAAGGGGGCGATAAATGAAAAACTGTTTTTT. It yields the protein CASSLKGAINEKLFF.

The chain joins TRBV19 to TRBJ2-1; no clear D. Germline V gene data show CDR1 as LNHDA and CDR2 as SQIVND (reference sequence). This CDR3 is built from 12 residues. Deletions cut 1 base from V and 7 bases from J, with 5 bases between. Written as DNA, the CDR3 is TGTGCCAGTAGTATAGTATCGAATGAGCAGTTCTTC. Translated: CASSIVSNEQFF.

This chain uses TRBV3-1 (or the pseudogene TRBV3-2) with TRBJ1-2, with D perhaps matching TRBD1 (6 bases). Germline CDR1 and CDR2: LGHDT and YNNKEL (reference sequence). The CDR3 has 13 residues. The V gene lost 3 bases and the J gene lost 7 bases, with 12 bases spanning the gap. DNA of the CDR3: TGTGCCAGCAGCCATTCCACAGGGCGTGGCTACACCTTC. Its translation: CASSHSTGRGYTF.

V is TRBV11-1 and J is TRBJ2-1, with 7 bases matching TRBD1. Losses at the gene ends were 2 bases for V and 6 bases for J; bases not matched to a gene: 7. This CDR3 contains 15 residues. Per germline, CDR1 SGHAT and CDR2 FQDESV (reference sequence). The DNA for the CDR3 is TGTGCCAGCAGCTTATCGACAGGGTCTATCAATGAGCAGTTCTTC. It yields the protein CASSLSTGSINEQFF.

The J gene is TRBJ2-4, the V gene TRBV2; D may be TRBD1 (5 bases). Germline V gives CDR1 SNHLY, CDR2 FYNNEI. The V end lost 8 bases, the J end lost 10 bases, and 12 bases lay between the germline ends. The CDR3 consists of 11 residues. For the CDR3, the DNA is TGTGCCAGCCAAACAGGTTCTATTCAGTACTTC. This sequence encodes CASQTGSIQYF. Based on the CDR3 plus reference TRBV2 and TRBJ2-4, the full variable domain is EPEVTQTPSHQVTQMGQEVILRCVPISNHLYFYWYRQILGQKVEFLVSFYNNEISEKSEIFDDQFSVERPDGSNFTLKIRSTKLEDSAMYFCASQTGSIQYFGAGTRLSVL.

As concerns this clone: No DNA is shown, since the ends of the CDR3 on it are uncertain; the CDR3 is the one TCRdb lists. The rearrangement uses TRBV6-2 or TRBV6-3 and TRBJ1-5. The CDR3 extends over 14 residues, inclusive of both ends. CDR1 and CDR2 (germline): MNHEY, SVGEGT. The CDR3 sequence: CASSSSVGNQPQHF.